Here is one T cell receptor beta chain with its context. Its antigen is not identified. Each CDR3 protein is one row after TCRdb ran MiXCR on the 5' RACE reads. Here the sample spans 400,000 to 450,000 distinct CDR3 sequences, under 20% being singletons. This entry belongs to a study of T-cell memory formation after mild COVID-19. Study-wide results and caveats: While clones contracting from day 15 to 85 were balanced between CD4 and CD8, later expanders leaned CD4+. The CD4+ clones that contracted clustered mainly within CM and EM, and the CD8+ clones concentrated in EMRA.

This CDR3 spans 12 amino acids. Germline V gene sequence: CDR1 DFQATT, CDR2 SNEGSKA (reference sequence). The sample taken for sequencing was PBMCs or a T cell subset sorted from them (not recorded which). The chain couples TRBV20-1 to TRBJ1-6; perhaps TRBD1 as D (5 bases). The source is a man between 18 and 35 years old who had mild COVID-19 (a few samples of this study predate the infection). Cell type and time point are not known. The CDR3 nucleotides are TGCGCTCGCCGGGACGCCAATTCACCCCTCCACTTT. The encoded protein is CARRDANSPLHF.